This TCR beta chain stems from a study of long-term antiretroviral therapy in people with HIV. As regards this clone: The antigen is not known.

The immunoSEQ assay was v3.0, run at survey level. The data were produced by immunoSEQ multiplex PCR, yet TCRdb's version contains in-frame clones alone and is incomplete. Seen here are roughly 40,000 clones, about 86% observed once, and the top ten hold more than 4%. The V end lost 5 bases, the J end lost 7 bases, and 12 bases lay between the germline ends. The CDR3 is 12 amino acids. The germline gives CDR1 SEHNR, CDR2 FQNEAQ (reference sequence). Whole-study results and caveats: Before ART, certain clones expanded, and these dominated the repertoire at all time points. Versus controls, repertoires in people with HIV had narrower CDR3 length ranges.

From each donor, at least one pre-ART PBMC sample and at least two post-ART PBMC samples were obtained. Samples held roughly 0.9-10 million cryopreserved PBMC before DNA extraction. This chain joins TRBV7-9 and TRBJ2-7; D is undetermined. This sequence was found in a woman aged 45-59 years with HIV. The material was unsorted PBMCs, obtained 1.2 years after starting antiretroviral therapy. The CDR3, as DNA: TGTGCCAGCAGCCCCACGAGCCGGGAGCAGTACTTC. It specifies CASSPTSREQYF.